A selection of T cell receptor beta chains follows, all from one sample in a study of shared clonotypes between healthy human individuals. Sequencing was performed with immunoSEQ multiplex PCR; in TCRdb, only in-frame clones are kept and a portion is missing. The table includes millions of clones, roughly nine tenths detected once. Sequencing input: naive CD4+ T cells sorted from blood. The receptors derive from a man between 18 and 35 years old in good health. CDR3s include the opening cysteine and the closing phenylalanine or tryptophan. Fields, in order: J gene, D gene, clone size, V gene, CDR3 protein, CDR3 DNA. D genes are given only for firm matches. Clone sizes are given selectively: once, few, many, or a class where the clone is expanded.

TRBJ2-5 | TRBD1 | . | TRBV19 | CASSIDSRSAGGAQETQYF | TGTGCCAGTAGTATAGATAGTCGTTCGGCAGGGGGAGCCCAAGAGACCCAGTACTTC
TRBJ2-7 | TRBD2 | . | TRBV9 | CASSEREFDEQYF | TGTGCCAGCAGCGAGCGGGAGTTCGACGAGCAGTACTTC
TRBJ2-1 | TRBD2 | . | TRBV7-9 | CASSVGGSAYNEQFF | TGTGCCAGCAGCGTCGGCGGGAGTGCGTACAATGAGCAGTTCTTC
TRBJ1-2 | . | . | TRBV6-4 | CASSDSTVSARSGGYTF | TGTGCCAGCAGTGACTCGACAGTCAGCGCAAGGTCCGGTGGCTACACCTTC
TRBJ2-3 | TRBD2 | . | TRBV25-1 | CASSETKRGDTDTQYF | TGTGCCAGCAGTGAAACGAAGCGGGGGGACACAGATACGCAGTATTTT
TRBJ2-5 | TRBD2 | . | TRBV9 | CASSPRDYFQETQYF | TGTGCCAGCAGCCCCCGGGACTACTTCCAAGAGACCCAGTACTTC
TRBJ2-2 | . | . | TRBV10-3 | CASLWGAGELFF | TGTGCCTCCCTATGGGGTGCCGGGGAGCTGTTTTTT
TRBJ1-5 | . | . | TRBV7-2 | CASSLRGERGNQPQHF | TGTGCCAGCAGCCTTCGCGGGGAGCGGGGCAATCAGCCCCAGCATTTT
TRBJ1-1 | . | . | TRBV4-3 | CASSQVAGEVAFF | TGCGCCAGCAGCCAAGTCGCAGGGGAGGTAGCTTTCTTT
TRBJ2-5 | TRBD1 | . | TRBV6-1 | CASTFVTGASETQYF | TGTGCCAGCACATTTGTAACAGGGGCATCAGAGACCCAGTACTTC
TRBJ1-1 | . | . | TRBV5-1 | CASSALGALNTEAFF | TGCGCCAGCAGCGCCCTAGGGGCACTGAACACTGAAGCTTTCTTT
TRBJ1-2 | . | few | TRBV2 | CASSPQGSYGYTF | TGTGCCAGCAGTCCGCAGGGGAGCTATGGCTACACCTTC
TRBJ2-7 | TRBD2 | once | TRBV5-1 | CASSAPTSGAYEQYF | TGCGCCAGCAGCGCGCCAACTAGCGGGGCCTACGAGCAGTACTTC
TRBJ2-3 | . | . | TRBV6-6 | CASSNRASTDTQYF | TGTGCCAGCAGTAACCGGGCGAGCACAGATACGCAGTATTTT
TRBJ1-2 | . | . | TRBV18 | CASSPLQGFYGYTF | TGTGCCAGCTCACCTCTACAGGGTTTCTATGGCTACACCTTC
TRBJ2-5 | TRBD2 | . | TRBV18 | CASSPPASGYQETQYF | TGTGCCAGCTCACCACCGGCTAGCGGCTACCAAGAGACCCAGTACTTC
TRBJ1-2 | TRBD1 | . | TRBV6-5 | CASRRGRHGYTF | TGTGCCAGCAGAAGGGGGCGGCATGGCTACACCTTC
TRBJ2-3 | TRBD1 | . | TRBV7-9 | CASSVGTGATDTQYF | TGTGCCAGCAGCGTCGGCACAGGGGCAACAGATACGCAGTATTTT
TRBJ2-2 | . | . | TRBV7-9 | CASGRAAGELFF | TGTGCCAGCGGGCGGGCGGCCGGGGAGCTGTTTTTT
TRBJ2-3 | TRBD1 | . | TRBV9 | CASSVRTGRTDTQYF | TGTGCCAGCAGCGTAAGGACAGGACGAACAGATACGCAGTATTTT
TRBJ1-1 | . | . | TRBV5-4 | CASSLAQQGLEAFF | TGTGCCAGCAGCTTGGCCCAACAGGGTCTAGAAGCTTTCTTT